What follows are 15 T cell receptor beta chains derived from one specimen sequenced in a study of a mutant IDH1 vaccine in newly diagnosed glioma. Clones were sequenced by immunoSEQ multiplex PCR, and TCRdb holds only the in-frame ones, with some missing. The sample includes approximately 35,000 clones, more than 75% seen only once; the top ten take less than 3%. Described time point: week 23, last vaccination. Topical imiquimod was applied with each vaccine dose, which held 300 ug of mutant IDH1 20-mer peptide. For these receptors, no antigen is known. This sample comprised PBMCs, obtained from a glioma patient whose treatment included an IDH1 peptide vaccine. These receptors all come from a man in his forties with glioma.

This chain joins TRBV7-9 and TRBJ1-1; D is unclear. Germline-derived CDR1 and CDR2 are SEHNR and FQNEAQ (reference sequence). The V gene lost 6 bases and the J gene lost 6 bases, with 11 bases spanning the gap. CDR3 length: 12 amino acids. CDR3 sequence (DNA): TGTGCCAGCAGTCCGTCTGGGGCTGAAGCTTTCTTT. Encoded protein: CASSPSGAEAFF.

CDR3 amino acids: CASSMTSRDGSPLHF. The DNA for the CDR3 is TGTGCCAGTAGTATGACATCCAGGGACGGTTCACCCCTCCACTTT. This chain joins TRBV19 and TRBJ1-6, with D perhaps matching TRBD1 (5 bases). This CDR3 spans 15 amino acids. Germline V lookup: CDR1 LNHDA, CDR2 SQIVND (reference sequence). The V end lost 3 bases, the J end lost 9 bases, and 15 bases lay between the germline ends.

The rearrangement links TRBV6-1 to TRBJ2-7; 9 positions agree with TRBD2. The CDR3 is 15 residues long. Trimming cost V 2 bases and J 4 bases; bases outside gene matches: 6. Germline V gene data show CDR1 as MNHNS and CDR2 as SASEGT. The CDR3 region is CASSETGLASYEQYF. For the CDR3, the DNA is TGTGCCAGCAGTGAAACCGGACTAGCGTCGTACGAGCAGTACTTC.

The gene calls are TRBV19 and TRBJ2-1; D gene unclear. CDR3 size: 16 residues. V lost 4 bases and J 3 bases, leaving 16 bases between the germline ends. Looked up from germline, CDR1 is LNHDA and CDR2 is SQIVND (reference sequence). The CDR3 is CASSTWSGVRYNEQFF. CDR3 DNA: TGTGCCAGTAGTACCTGGTCCGGAGTTCGCTACAATGAGCAGTTCTTC.

The chain uses TRBV30 and TRBJ1-4; 9 positions agree with TRBD1. J lost 5 bases, V lost 3 bases, and 1 base had no gene match. The CDR3 totals 13 residues. The germline V gene encodes CDR1 GTSNPN and CDR2 SVGIG (reference sequence). The chain's CDR3 is CAWRDRGNEKLFF. Written as DNA, the CDR3 is TGTGCCTGGAGGGACAGGGGAAATGAAAAACTGTTTTTT.

This chain links TRBV6-1 with TRBJ2-2, with 11 bases matching TRBD2. Germline values: CDR1 MNHNS, CDR2 SASEGT. The ends lost 4 bases at V and 3 bases at J; junction bases unmatched: 4. This CDR3 comprises 16 residues. DNA of the CDR3: TGTGCCAGCAGTGTCATTAGCGGGGGGGACACCGGGGAGCTGTTTTTT. Protein sequence: CASSVISGGDTGELFF.

This clone was picked up one time. The chain joins TRBV7-9 to TRBJ2-5; a weak D match, TRBD1 (5 bases). The J call is in doubt because the DNA end fits TRBJ2-7 better. This CDR3 is 13 amino acids long. Germline V gives CDR1 SEHNR, CDR2 FQNEAQ (reference sequence). CDR3 sequence: CASSPRQFDEQYF. The CDR3 DNA follows: TGTGCCAGCAGCCCCCGACAGTTTGACGAGCAGTACTTC.

The V gene is TRBV28, the J gene TRBJ2-7; D is possibly TRBD1 (5 bases). Germline lookup yields CDR1 MDHEN and CDR2 SYDVKM. Trimming stripped 2 bases from V and 5 bases from J, with 16 bases between. The CDR3 contains 15 residues. The CDR3 loop reads CASSLPPGHLNEQYF. CDR3 DNA sequence: TGTGCCAGCAGTTTACCCCCCGGACATCTAAACGAGCAGTACTTC.

V usage is TRBV29-1 and J usage is TRBJ1-1; TRBD1 aligns across 9 bases. With V trimmed by 6 bases and J by 4 bases, 6 bases remained unmatched. The CDR3 is made up of 13 amino acids. Per germline, CDR1 SQVTM and CDR2 ANQGSEA. CDR3 DNA sequence: TGCAGCGTCCGGGACAGGGTGGGCACTGAAGCTTTCTTT. Translated, it gives CSVRDRVGTEAFF.

The rearrangement joins TRBV13 to TRBJ1-2, with D possibly TRBD1 on 5 matching bases. Per the germline V gene, CDR1 is PRHDT and CDR2 is FYEKMQ (reference sequence). The CDR3 covers 15 residues. The V gene lost 1 base and the J gene lost 3 bases, with 12 bases spanning the gap. The CDR3 protein is CASSLEGLGDYGYTF. In DNA, the CDR3 is TGTGCCAGCAGCTTAGAGGGGTTGGGAGACTATGGCTACACCTTC.

The chain combines TRBV5-1 with TRBJ1-2; 9 bases are shared with TRBD1. Trimming cost V 4 bases and J 5 bases; bases outside gene matches: 9. Germline-derived CDR1 and CDR2 are SGHRS and YFSETQ. This CDR3 is 15 amino acids long. The CDR3 is CASSPGQGSGYGYTF. CDR3 nucleotide sequence: TGCGCCAGCAGCCCTGGACAGGGGTCAGGGTATGGCTACACCTTC. The full variable domain, in which reference TRBV5-1 and TRBJ1-2 provide the parts outside the CDR3, is KAGVTQTPRYLIKTRGQQVTLSCSPISGHRSVSWYQQTPGQGLQFLFEYFSETQRNKGNFPGRFSGRQFSNSRSEMNVSTLELGDSALYLCASSPGQGSGYGYTFGSGTRLTVV.

This clone was observed a handful of times. V is TRBV18 and J is TRBJ1-1; no reliable D call. The CDR3 runs 15 residues. Trimming took off 3 bases at V and 0 bases at J, with 11 bases between the two ends. Germline loops: CDR1 KGHSH, CDR2 LQKENI. This CDR3 reads CASSPQPAMNTEAFF. The CDR3 region has the DNA TGTGCCAGCTCACCGCAGCCAGCTATGAACACTGAAGCTTTCTTT.

The chain recombines TRBV5-6 with TRBJ2-7; TRBD2 aligns across 9 bases. V was pared by 0 bases and J by 3 bases, with 4 bases of the junction left unmatched. Germline V gene sequence: CDR1 SGHDT, CDR2 YYEEEE. This CDR3 comprises 15 residues. Here the CDR3 reads CASSLGLAGNYEQYV. In nucleotides, the CDR3 is TGTGCCAGCAGCTTGGGGCTAGCGGGGAACTACGAGCAGTACGTC.

The chain combines TRBV6-4 with TRBJ1-2; D unclear. CDR3 size: 13 residues. Germline CDR1 MRHNA, CDR2 SNTAGT. V was clipped by 0 bases and J by 7 bases, with 9 bases between them. The CDR3 DNA reads TGTGCCAGCAGTGACTCCCCGGGAGCTGGCTACACCTTC. Its translation: CASSDSPGAGYTF.

The gene calls are TRBV6-6 and TRBJ1-6, with a weak D call TRBD1 (5 bases). V lost 3 bases, J lost 4 bases, and 10 bases lay in between. The CDR3 is 15 amino acids. CDR1 and CDR2 from the germline V gene are MNHNY and SVGAGI (reference sequence). The CDR3 DNA reads as TGTGCCAGCAGTTATCTCACAGGTTATAATTCACCCCTCCACTTT. Amino acids: CASSYLTGYNSPLHF.